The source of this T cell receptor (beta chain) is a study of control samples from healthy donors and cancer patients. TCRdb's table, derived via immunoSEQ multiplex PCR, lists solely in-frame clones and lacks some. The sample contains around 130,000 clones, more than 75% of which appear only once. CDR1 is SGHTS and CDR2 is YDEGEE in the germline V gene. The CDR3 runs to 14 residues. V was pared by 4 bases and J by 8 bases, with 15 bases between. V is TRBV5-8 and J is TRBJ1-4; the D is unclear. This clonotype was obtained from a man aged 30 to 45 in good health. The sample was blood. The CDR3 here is CASSLRTLREKLFF. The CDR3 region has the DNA TGTGCCAGCAGCCTCCGGACTCTTAGGGAAAAACTGTTTTTT.